This T cell receptor beta chain was observed in a study of regulatory T cells in long-lasting Graves disease. Whole-study findings and limits: Peripheral blood alone, not thyroid tissue, underwent study.

Library construction for TCR beta used iRepertoire HTBI primers and Arm-PCR of CDR3 regions. TCRdb analysed the multiplex PCR reads with MiXCR anew, one entry per CDR3 protein. The sample records around 510,000 distinct CDR3 sequences, 20% being singletons. As to time point: persistent/refractory GD, antithyroid drugs over 5 years with positive TRAb. Researchers made the TCR library from RNA that was extracted from PBMCs. A note on this clonotype: Antigen unknown.

Between the trimmed V and J ends, which lost 3 bases and 3 bases, there was a span of 3 bases. The CDR3 loop spans 12 amino acids. From germline, CDR1 is MNHGY and CDR2 SVAAGI. This chain joins TRBV6-9 and TRBJ1-3; D gene unclear. This receptor was obtained from a female donor with Graves disease. The sequencing here drew on peripheral blood mononuclear cells (PBMCs), taken when the disease was refractory, from a patient treated with antithyroid drugs. CDR3 residues: CASSYGGNTIYF. Here the CDR3 DNA reads TGTGCCAGCAGTTACGGTGGAAACACCATATATTTT.